Below, 5 T cell receptor beta chains from the same sample are listed, as sequenced in a study of blood T cell repertoires in COVID-19 (dated by TCRdb to 2020 to 2021). The library was produced with the immunoSEQ multiplex PCR assay. TCRdb holds this immuneACCESS table with in-frame rearrangements only. Some clones are missing; in checked studies, unresolved V genes explain under half, and the rest has no known cause. The sample table records just over 300,000 clones; 85% to 90% of these occur just once. The leading ten clones occupy less than 2% of the sample. The specimen sequenced was peripheral blood. All receptors come from a woman younger than 45 with COVID-19, enrolled during active disease.

This chain links TRBV7-2 with TRBJ2-1; tentatively, D is TRBD1 (6 bases). In germline, CDR1 is SGHTA, CDR2 FQGNSA. The CDR3 sequence is 15 residues long. V lost 3 bases, J lost 2 bases, and 11 bases lay in between. The DNA of the CDR3 is TGTGCCAGCAGCTTCCACAGGGTCCCCTACAATGAGCAGTTCTTC. Translating gives CASSFHRVPYNEQFF. The variable domain in full, completed from reference TRBV7-2 and TRBJ2-1, reads GAGVSQSPSNKVTEKGKDVELRCDPISGHTALYWYRQSLGQGLEFLIYFQGNSAPDKSGLPSDRFSAERTGGSVSTLTIQRTQQEDSAVYLCASSFHRVPYNEQFFGPGTRLTVL.

The chain is built from TRBV2 and TRBJ1-2; 9 bases map to TRBD1. The CDR3 sequence is 14 residues long. Losses at the gene ends were 6 bases for V and 2 bases for J; bases not matched to a gene: 4. The germline gives CDR1 SNHLY, CDR2 FYNNEI. In DNA, the CDR3 is TGTGCCAGCAGAAGGACAGGGGTAAACTATGGCTACACCTTC. It yields the protein CASRRTGVNYGYTF.

The CDR3 is CASSPTGVEQYV. The CDR3, as DNA: TGTGCCAGCAGCCCCACAGGGGTAGAGCAGTACGTC. The chain is built from TRBV11-2 and TRBJ2-7; TRBD1 matches 7 bases. In germline, CDR1 is SGHAT, CDR2 FQNNGV. The CDR3 covers 12 residues. V lost 5 bases, J lost 7 bases, and 5 bases stayed unmatched.

The CDR3 DNA reads as TGTGCCAGCAGTGTGGGGACAGGCCGCACTGAAGCTTTCTTT. Its translation: CASSVGTGRTEAFF. The chain carries TRBV5-6 and TRBJ1-1; TRBD1 matches at 8 bases. The CDR3 extends over 14 amino acids. The germline V gene encodes CDR1 SGHDT and CDR2 YYEEEE. Unmatched junction bases numbered 7, after V lost 5 bases and J lost 4 bases.

This clone occurred once. The genes are TRBV19 and TRBJ2-3, with unresolved D. The CDR3 sequence is 13 residues long. CDR1 LNHDA and CDR2 SQIVND come from the germline V gene (reference sequence). V lost 3 bases and J 1 base, leaving 5 bases between the germline ends. The CDR3 sequence is CASSITGTDTQYF. The CDR3 nucleotides read TGTGCCAGTAGTATTACAGGCACAGATACGCAGTATTTT.